This TCR beta chain was obtained from a study of human T cells and chemical hapten exposure. Turning to the study itself: Among samples, TCR yields varied mainly because of small differences in pooled library volume.

One entry per CDR3 protein, called by TCRdb with MiXCR from the RACE reads. Seen here are 250,000 or so distinct CDR3 sequences, around 7.7% observed once, and the top ten hold more than 0.95%. Time point in this sample: pre-sensitization, week 0. Treatment: therapeutic diphenylcyclopropenone sensitization with weekly scalp DPC. This receptor was obtained from a man younger than 35 with alopecia areata. Some clones in this sample may be carry-over from other donors' samples. The material sequenced was whole blood, taken in connection with sensitization to the hapten diphenylcyclopropenone (DPC).

CDR3 nucleotides: TGTGCCAGCAGTGAATTCGGGGGCGGTGCAGATACGCAGTATTTT. Its translation is CASSEFGGGADTQYF. The V gene is TRBV6-4, the J gene TRBJ2-3; perhaps D is TRBD1 or TRBD2 (6 bases each). The CDR3 totals 15 residues. Trimming pared 3 bases from V and 4 bases from J, leaving 14 bases between. The germline V gene has CDR1 MRHNA and CDR2 SNTAGT.